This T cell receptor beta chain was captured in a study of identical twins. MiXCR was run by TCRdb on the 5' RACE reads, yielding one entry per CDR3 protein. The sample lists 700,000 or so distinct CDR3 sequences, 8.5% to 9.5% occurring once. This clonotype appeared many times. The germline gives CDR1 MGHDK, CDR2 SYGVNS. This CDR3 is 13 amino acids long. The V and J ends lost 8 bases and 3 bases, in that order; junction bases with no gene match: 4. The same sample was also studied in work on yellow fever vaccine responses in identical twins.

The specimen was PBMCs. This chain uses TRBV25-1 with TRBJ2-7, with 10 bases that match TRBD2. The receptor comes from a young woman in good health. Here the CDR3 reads CASSSGGIYEQYF. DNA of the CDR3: TGTGCCAGCTCTAGCGGGGGAATCTACGAGCAGTACTTC.